The 13 T cell receptor beta chains below come from one sample, sequenced in a study of blood T cell repertoires in COVID-19. The assay was immunoSEQ multiplex PCR, and TCRdb's table has in-frame clones only and misses some. The table has 180,000 or so clones, about 85% seen once; the top ten hold less than 3.5%. The sequenced sample consisted of peripheral blood. The receptors were sampled from a woman under 40 with active or convalescent COVID-19.

This chain uses TRBV9 with TRBJ1-1; perhaps TRBD1 as D (5 bases). V was clipped by 4 bases and J by 1 base, with 11 bases between them. The V gene's germline CDR1 is SGDLS and CDR2 YYNGEE. The CDR3 length is 14 residues. The CDR3 reads CASSPRQGNTEAFF. The CDR3 nucleotides read TGTGCCAGCAGCCCTCGCCAGGGGAACACTGAAGCTTTCTTT.

The CDR3 sequence is CASSQEDPGQGSYNEQFF. CDR3 bases: TGTGCCAGCAGCCAAGAAGACCCGGGACAGGGAAGCTACAATGAGCAGTTCTTC. The V and J genes are TRBV3-1 (or the pseudogene TRBV3-2) and TRBJ2-1, with 9 nucleotides matching TRBD1. Unmatched junction bases numbered 9, after V lost 0 bases and J lost 3 bases. Germline CDR1 LGHDT, CDR2 YNNKEL (reference sequence). This CDR3 spans 18 amino acids.

This clone showed up just once. The rearrangement joins TRBV3-1 (or the pseudogene TRBV3-2) to TRBJ2-1, with 10 bases lining up with TRBD2. This CDR3 is built from 16 residues. CDR1 is LGHDT and CDR2 is YNNKEL in the germline V gene (reference sequence). Trimming cost V 1 base and J 9 bases; bases outside gene matches: 9. In nucleotides, the CDR3 is TGTGCCAGCAGCCAAGCTCCTAGCGGGGGATCCTTTGAGCAGTTCTTC. Residues: CASSQAPSGGSFEQFF.

This chain joins TRBV30 and TRBJ2-7; TRBD2 agrees at 13 bases. This CDR3 is built from 14 residues. J gave up 4 bases and V 5 bases, and 5 bases lay outside the gene matches. The germline V gene encodes CDR1 GTSNPN and CDR2 SVGIG (reference sequence). The CDR3, as DNA: TGTGCCTGGCAGACTAGCGGGGGGTCTTACGAGCAGTACTTC. Translating gives CAWQTSGGSYEQYF. Combining the CDR3 with reference TRBV30 and TRBJ2-7 gives the whole variable domain SQTIHQWPATLVQPVGSPLSLECTVEGTSNPNLYWYRQAAGRGLQLLFYSVGIGQISSEVPQNLSASRPQDRQFILSSKKLLLSDSGFYLCAWQTSGGSYEQYFGPGTRLTVT.

The chain couples TRBV11-2 to TRBJ2-3; possible D gene TRBD2, 5 bases. This CDR3 spans 15 amino acids. V was pared by 5 bases and J by 1 base, with 13 bases between. Germline V CDR1 and CDR2: SGHAT, FQNNGV. The CDR3 loop reads CASSPGGWGTDTQYF. The CDR3 DNA reads TGTGCCAGCAGCCCGGGCGGGTGGGGCACAGATACGCAGTATTTT.

This chain uses TRBV7-9 with TRBJ2-1, with TRBD2 matching 9 bases. The CDR3 has 15 residues. V lost 5 bases to trimming and J lost 7 bases; unmatched junction nucleotides: 9. CDR1 and CDR2 from the germline V gene are SEHNR and FQNEAQ (reference sequence). The CDR3 nucleotides are TGTGCCAGCAGCCCCGCTAGCGGGGTTAAGAATGAGCAGTTCTTC. Translated: CASSPASGVKNEQFF. Full variable domain (outside the CDR3, taken from reference TRBV7-9 and TRBJ2-1): DTGVSQNPRHKITKRGQNVTFRCDPISEHNRLYWYRQTLGQGPEFLTYFQNEAQLEKSRLLSDRFSAERPKGSFSTLEIQRTEQGDSAMYLCASSPASGVKNEQFFGPGTRLTVL.

The chain recombines TRBV6-5 with TRBJ1-1; D perhaps matches TRBD1 (6 bases). The CDR3 totals 15 residues. Germline assignment: CDR1 MNHEY and CDR2 SVGAGI. Trimming left V 4 bases short and J 1 base short, with 13 bases between. In DNA form, the CDR3 reads TGTGCCAGCAGTTCTAGGGACACCCAGAACACTGAAGCTTTCTTT. Its protein product is CASSSRDTQNTEAFF.

The chain links TRBV7-6 to TRBJ1-4; the D gene is possibly TRBD1 (6 bases). Germline CDR1 reads SGHVS; CDR2 reads FNYEAQ. The CDR3 covers 15 residues. V dropped 5 bases and J dropped 2 bases, with 12 bases sitting between them. This CDR3 is CASSPYRDTNEKLFF. The CDR3 DNA reads TGTGCCAGCAGCCCGTACAGGGATACTAATGAAAAACTGTTTTTT.

The chain couples TRBV5-1 to TRBJ2-3; the match to TRBD2 covers 8 bases. With 4 bases clipped from V and 4 bases from J, the junction kept 8 bases outside the gene matches. From germline, CDR1 is SGHRS and CDR2 YFSETQ. The CDR3 contains 15 residues. The CDR3 reads CASSLLAGGSDTQYF. Written as DNA, the CDR3 is TGCGCCAGCAGCCTGCTCGCGGGAGGCTCAGATACGCAGTATTTT.

V gene TRBV19 combines with J gene TRBJ1-2; D ambiguous. Germline V gene lookup returns CDR1 LNHDA and CDR2 SQIVND (reference sequence). Trimming shortened V by 5 bases and J by 4 bases, and 11 bases separated the two germline ends. This CDR3 region has 13 residues. CDR3 nucleotide sequence: TGTGCCAGTAGTCCCACGAGCGGCTATGGCTACACCTTC. The encoded protein is CASSPTSGYGYTF. The complete variable domain, with remaining parts taken from reference TRBV19 and TRBJ1-2, reads DGGITQSPKYLFRKEGQNVTLSCEQNLNHDAMYWYRQDPGQGLRLIYYSQIVNDFQKGDIAEGYSVSREKKESFPLTVTSAQKNPTAFYLCASSPTSGYGYTFGSGTRLTVV.

CDR3 amino acids: CASSGTSGNTIYF. CDR3 in DNA: TGTGCCAGCAGCGGGACATCTGGAAACACCATATATTTT. This chain links TRBV2 with TRBJ1-3, with D possibly TRBD1 on 6 matching bases. V was trimmed by 6 bases and J by 1 base, leaving 7 bases between them. The CDR3 length is 13 residues. Germline lookup yields CDR1 SNHLY and CDR2 FYNNEI.

The chain couples TRBV6-6 to TRBJ1-5, with 10 bases fitting TRBD1. The CDR3 loop spans 16 amino acids. The J segment lost 6 bases and the V segment lost 4 bases, leaving 9 bases of the junction unmatched. The V gene's germline CDR1 is MNHNY and CDR2 SVGAGI (reference sequence). The CDR3 region has the DNA TGTGCCAGCAGTTCGAGAGGGACAGGGGTTGGTCAGCCCCAGCATTTT. Protein sequence: CASSSRGTGVGQPQHF.

This clone appeared a few times. The rearrangement uses TRBV5-6 and TRBJ1-2; D not resolved. Germline loops: CDR1 SGHDT, CDR2 YYEEEE. The CDR3 totals 14 residues. Trimming left V 0 bases short and J 7 bases short, with 13 bases between. DNA for the CDR3: TGTGCCAGCAGCTTGGGGGCCCCCAGCAGTGGCTACACCTTC. As protein: CASSLGAPSSGYTF.